The rows below give T cell receptor beta chains drawn from one sample of a study of shared clonotypes between healthy human individuals. The repertoire was sequenced with immunoSEQ multiplex PCR; TCRdb's copy has only in-frame clones and lacks some. The table shows about 1.9 million clones, with around 95% occurring only once. Sequenced input: naive CD8+ T cells from PBMCs. Receptors were obtained from a man between 18 and 35 years old in good health. Some clones in this sample may be carry-over from other donors' samples. CDR3s include the opening cysteine and the closing phenylalanine or tryptophan. A D gene is named only where the DNA matches it firmly. Only some rows state a clone size, as once, few, many or a class for expanded clones.

NA	TRBV14	NA	TRBJ1-3	CASSQGSTLGGNTIYF	TGTGCCAGCAGCCAAGGATCAACCCTAGGAGGGAACACCATATATTTT
NA	TRBV4-1	NA	TRBJ1-2	CASSGETQGLYYGYTF	TGCGCCAGCAGCGGGGAAACACAGGGACTGTACTATGGCTACACCTTC
NA	TRBV7-7	NA	TRBJ1-5	CASSPAAGASQPQHF	TGTGCCAGCAGCCCCGCGGCAGGGGCGAGTCAGCCCCAGCATTTT
NA	TRBV5-4	NA	TRBJ1-2	CASNLNSATNYGYTF	TGTGCCAGCAACCTAAACTCCGCCACTAACTATGGCTACACCTTC
TRBD1	TRBV9	NA	TRBJ1-2	CASSTRLTGWDYGYTF	TGTGCCAGCAGCACCCGCTTGACAGGGTGGGACTATGGCTACACCTTC
NA	TRBV4-3	NA	TRBJ2-1	CASSQGRIAASSYNEQFF	TGCGCCAGCAGCCAAGGCCGAATAGCGGCTAGCTCCTACAATGAGCAGTTCTTC
NA	TRBV5-6	NA	TRBJ2-7	CASSLGTGPSYEQYF	TGTGCCAGCAGTCTCGGAACAGGACCCTCCTACGAGCAGTACTTC
NA	TRBV2	once	TRBJ2-7	CASSEAGENFWEQYF	TGTGCCAGCAGTGAAGCGGGTGAGAACTTCTGGGAGCAGTACTTC
TRBD2	TRBV7-9	NA	TRBJ2-1	CASSLELTSGRNEQFF	TGTGCCAGCAGCTTAGAGTTGACTAGCGGACGAAATGAGCAGTTCTTC
NA	TRBV4-2	NA	TRBJ1-3	CASSQAKGAGNTIYF	TGTGCCAGCAGCCAAGCGAAGGGGGCTGGAAACACCATATATTTT
NA	TRBV6-5	NA	TRBJ2-7	CASSFWAGTSYEQYF	TGTGCCAGCAGTTTCTGGGCAGGCACATCCTACGAGCAGTACTTC
NA	TRBV7-2	few	TRBJ1-1	CASSFYISSNTEAFF	TGTGCCAGCAGCTTTTACATCTCATCGAACACTGAAGCTTTCTTT
TRBD1	TRBV2	NA	TRBJ2-1	CASSEQWGQGTYNEQFF	TGTGCCAGCAGTGAACAATGGGGACAGGGAACCTACAATGAGCAGTTCTTC
TRBD2	TRBV9	NA	TRBJ2-3	CASSVNRLSGSRWTDTQYF	TGTGCCAGCAGCGTAAATCGACTGAGCGGGAGCCGATGGACAGATACGCAGTATTTT
TRBD2	TRBV5-6	NA	TRBJ2-3	CASSLGSGSDTQYF	TGTGCCAGCAGCTTGGGGAGCGGGAGTGATACGCAGTATTTT
NA	TRBV19	NA	TRBJ2-1	CASSIFSLLNNEQFF	TGTGCCAGTAGTATATTTAGCCTGCTGAACAATGAGCAGTTCTTC
NA	TRBV13	NA	TRBJ2-2	CASSLGASGELFF	TGTGCCAGCAGCTTAGGTGCATCCGGGGAGCTGTTTTTT
TRBD2	TRBV29-1	NA	TRBJ2-7	CSAGTSGDYEQYF	TGCAGCGCCGGGACTAGCGGGGACTACGAGCAGTACTTC
NA	TRBV19	NA	TRBJ1-1	CASSIQPGLLNTEAFF	TGTGCCAGTAGTATCCAACCGGGACTCCTCAACACTGAAGCTTTCTTT
TRBD1	TRBV18	NA	TRBJ2-6	CASWGQGKRSNVLTF	TGTGCCAGCTGGGGACAGGGTAAGAGGTCCAACGTCCTGACTTTC
NA	TRBV7-2	once	TRBJ2-7	CASSLRLDEQYF	TGTGCCAGCAGCTTGCGTCTCGACGAGCAGTACTTC
TRBD2	TRBV7-9	NA	TRBJ2-7	CASSLSLAGSYEQYF	TGTGCCAGCAGCTTGAGCCTAGCGGGATCCTACGAGCAGTACTTC
TRBD2	TRBV5-1	NA	TRBJ2-1	CASSLGLAGANEQFF	TGCGCCAGCAGCTTGGGGCTAGCGGGAGCCAATGAGCAGTTCTTC
TRBD2	TRBV11-2	NA	TRBJ2-2	CASPLEREIDGELFF	TGTGCCAGCCCCCTAGAGCGGGAGATAGACGGGGAGCTGTTTTTT
TRBD1	TRBV15	once	TRBJ2-2	CATSNRDRRTGELFF	TGTGCCACCAGCAACCGGGACAGGCGCACCGGGGAGCTGTTTTTT
NA	TRBV7-2	NA	TRBJ2-1	CASSSRDSYNEQFF	TGTGCCAGCAGCTCCCGGGACTCCTACAATGAGCAGTTCTTC
NA	TRBV5-1	NA	TRBJ2-1	CASSLRGALNEQFF	TGCGCCAGCAGCTTGCGGGGGGCTCTAAATGAGCAGTTCTTC
TRBD2	TRBV4-3	NA	TRBJ2-1	CASSQMTSGAGHYNEQFF	TGCGCCAGCAGCCAAATGACTAGCGGGGCGGGACATTACAATGAGCAGTTCTTC
NA	TRBV28	once	TRBJ2-1	CASSPTPTGSSYNEQFF	TGTGCCAGCAGTCCCACCCCGACAGGTAGCTCCTACAATGAGCAGTTCTTC
NA	TRBV28	NA	TRBJ2-7	CASSPGVAYEQYF	TGTGCCAGCTCCCCCGGGGTGGCCTACGAGCAGTACTTC
NA	TRBV7-2	NA	TRBJ2-1	CASSLVGSSYNEQFF	TGTGCCAGCAGCTTGGTGGGAAGCTCCTACAATGAGCAGTTCTTC
TRBD2	TRBV5-4	NA	TRBJ2-1	CASSPPLAGVDNEQFF	TGTGCCAGCAGCCCGCCCCTAGCGGGAGTCGACAATGAGCAGTTCTTC
NA	TRBV7-2	NA	TRBJ2-3	CASSLGVASTDTQYF	TGTGCCAGCAGCTTAGGGGTAGCGAGCACAGATACGCAGTATTTT
NA	TRBV7-9	NA	TRBJ2-2	CASSSPERAYTGELFF	TGTGCCAGCAGCTCTCCCGAGCGGGCTTACACCGGGGAGCTGTTTTTT
NA	TRBV27	NA	TRBJ1-5	CASSFGPGSNQPQHF	TGTGCCAGCAGTTTCGGCCCAGGGAGTAATCAGCCCCAGCATTTT
NA	TRBV7-8	NA	TRBJ2-7	CASSLDPDGVGYEQYF	TGTGCCAGCAGCTTAGACCCCGATGGCGTCGGGTACGAGCAGTACTTC
NA	TRBV5-1	NA	TRBJ2-5	CASCQSRGWETQYF	TGCGCCAGCTGCCAGTCTCGGGGTTGGGAGACCCAGTACTTC
NA	TRBV19	NA	TRBJ2-2	CASSIAGDTTGELFF	TGTGCCAGTAGTATAGCGGGAGACACCACCGGGGAGCTGTTTTTT
NA	TRBV5-8	NA	TRBJ2-7	CASSLGRANGSYEQYF	TGTGCCAGCAGCCTAGGGCGGGCAAACGGGTCCTACGAGCAGTACTTC
TRBD1	TRBV28	NA	TRBJ1-4	CASTQGAGKKLFF	TGTGCCAGCACGCAGGGGGCCGGGAAAAAACTGTTTTTT
NA	TRBV4-3	NA	TRBJ2-4	CASSSRTTGNIQYF	TGCGCCAGCAGCTCACGGACGACTGGGAACATTCAGTACTTC
NA	TRBV7-2	NA	TRBJ1-2	CASSSTGFYGYTF	TGTGCCAGCAGCTCTACAGGGTTCTATGGCTACACCTTC
TRBD1	TRBV4-1	NA	TRBJ1-5	CASSQTGYQPQHF	TGCGCCAGCAGCCAGACAGGGTATCAGCCCCAGCATTTT
TRBD1	TRBV15	NA	TRBJ2-5	CATSLGQGALETQYF	TGTGCCACCAGCCTGGGACAGGGGGCGTTGGAGACCCAGTACTTC
NA	TRBV27	NA	TRBJ1-6	CASSRRTPMSSYNSPLHF	TGTGCCAGCAGTCGTCGGACGCCTATGAGCTCCTATAATTCACCCCTCCACTTT
NA	TRBV7-9	few	TRBJ1-1	CASREDTEAFF	TGTGCCAGCAGGGAGGACACTGAAGCTTTCTTT
TRBD1	TRBV16	few	TRBJ1-4	CASSHTTGVTNEKLFF	TGTGCCAGCAGCCACACCACAGGGGTAACTAATGAAAAACTGTTTTTT
TRBD1	TRBV28	NA	TRBJ2-1	CASSLRDRFDNEQFF	TGTGCCAGCAGTCTCCGGGACAGGTTCGACAATGAGCAGTTCTTC
TRBD2	TRBV9	NA	TRBJ2-1	CASSVAGGRALDEQFF	TGTGCCAGCAGCGTAGCAGGCGGGAGGGCCCTGGATGAGCAGTTCTTC
NA	TRBV27	NA	TRBJ2-7	CASSFRAFYEQYF	TGTGCCAGCAGTTTTCGGGCTTTCTACGAGCAGTACTTC
TRBD2	TRBV7-6	NA	TRBJ2-7	CASSPRGGKSPYEQYF	TGTGCCAGCAGCCCCCGGGGGGGGAAGTCACCCTACGAGCAGTACTTC
NA	TRBV29-1	NA	TRBJ2-5	CSVGRARETQYF	TGCAGCGTTGGGAGGGCCAGGGAGACCCAGTACTTC
NA	TRBV7-9	NA	TRBJ1-1	CASSLPQTIMNTEAFF	TGTGCCAGCAGCCTGCCACAGACCATCATGAACACTGAAGCTTTCTTT
NA	TRBV29-1	NA	TRBJ2-7	CSVVDRNALSDEQYF	TGCAGCGTTGTAGACCGCAACGCTTTATCGGACGAGCAGTACTTC
NA	TRBV5-1	NA	TRBJ1-2	CASRDNYGYTF	TGCGCCAGCAGGGACAACTATGGCTACACCTTC
NA	TRBV4-1	NA	TRBJ1-3	CASSQGNTIYF	TGCGCCAGCAGCCAAGGGAACACCATATATTTT
TRBD1	TRBV7-2	NA	TRBJ2-7	CASSKNRDRIYEQYF	TGTGCCAGCAGCAAAAACAGGGACAGAATATACGAGCAGTACTTC
TRBD1	TRBV15	NA	TRBJ1-2	CATSGQGKNYGYTF	TGTGCCACCAGCGGACAGGGGAAGAACTATGGCTACACCTTC
NA	TRBV9	NA	TRBJ2-1	CASSPRDPHNEQFF	TGTGCCAGCAGTCCCCGGGACCCCCACAATGAGCAGTTCTTC
NA	TRBV25-1	NA	TRBJ1-5	CASSEYRQHQPQHF	TGTGCCAGCAGTGAATATAGACAGCATCAGCCCCAGCATTTT